This T cell receptor (beta chain) is drawn from a study of neurological immune-mediated disorders. Overall study context: For the 35 or so multiple sclerosis patients, the disease was relapsing-remitting in 31 and secondary progressive in 3. Notes on the study in general: TCR clonal expansion peaked in HTLV-1-associated myelopathy patients and was lowest in multiple sclerosis patients.

TCRdb used MiXCR to reprocess the 5' RACE reads, holding one entry per CDR3 protein. The sample includes 69,000 or so distinct CDR3 sequences, roughly 4.8% of them seen just once. Unmatched junction bases numbered 16, after V lost 5 bases and J lost 6 bases. Per germline, CDR1 MNHEY and CDR2 SVGAGI. This CDR3 region has 16 residues. There are many counts of this clonotype. What it binds is unknown. This clonotype was sampled from a woman aged 65 to 85 with multiple sclerosis. The V call is TRBV6-5, the J call TRBJ2-7, with 7 bases fitting TRBD2. Input material: PBMCs. This chain's CDR3 is CASSPIDAGRGGEQYF. Written as DNA, the CDR3 is TGTGCCAGCAGTCCTATCGATGCAGGGAGGGGTGGCGAGCAGTACTTC.